This is a list of T cell receptor beta chains from one sample in a study of cytomegalovirus exposure and HLA in healthy donors. Produced via immunoSEQ multiplex PCR; TCRdb's table is partial and in-frame only. The table lists 190,000 or so clones, 80% to 85% of them singletons, with under 3.5% in the top ten. The sample was PBMCs. The receptor set was obtained from a woman aged 18-30 years in good health and CMV-seropositive. Both conserved end residues are part of each CDR3. A D gene is named only where the DNA matches it firmly. Clone size is stated in some rows and not others, as once, few, many or a class when expanded.

d_call j_call clone_size v_call cdr3_nt cdr3_aa
- TRBJ1-1 - TRBV19 TGTGCCAGTAACACCGGGACATTAGCTTTCTTT CASNTGTLAFF
- TRBJ2-5 - TRBV19 TGTGCCAGTAGTAACAGGCTCGGGGAGACCCAGTACTTC CASSNRLGETQYF
- TRBJ2-7 - TRBV6-5 TGTGCCAGCAGCCAGACTCCCGACAGCTCCTACGAGCAGTACTTC CASSQTPDSSYEQYF
- TRBJ1-1 - TRBV5-6 TGTGCCAGCAGCTTGAGGGTCGGGAAGGGAAACACTGAAGCTTTCTTT CASSLRVGKGNTEAFF
TRBD1 TRBJ1-6 - TRBV25-1 TGTGCCAGCAGTAGGACAGGGAGATCACCCCTCCACTTT CASSRTGRSPLHF
- TRBJ2-7 once TRBV29-1 TGCAGCGTCGCGGGTCAAAACGGGTACGAGCAGTACTTC CSVAGQNGYEQYF
- TRBJ1-3 - TRBV19 TGTGCCAGTAGTATCTGGGGTACAGGGCGGAATTGGGACACCATATATTTT CASSIWGTGRNWDTIYF
- TRBJ2-3 - TRBV9 TGTGCCAGCAGCGTATGGGCCACAGATACGCAGTATTTT CASSVWATDTQYF
- TRBJ2-4 - TRBV19 TGTGCCAGTAGCCTCACTAGCCGAGGAGGCAAAAACATTCAGTACTTC CASSLTSRGGKNIQYF
- TRBJ1-1 - TRBV4-2 TGTGCCAGCAGCGCAGGAACCACTGAAGCTTTCTTT CASSAGTTEAFF
- TRBJ1-4 - TRBV25-1 TGTGCCAGCAGTGCCGGGGTTAATGAAAAACTGTTTTTT CASSAGVNEKLFF
- TRBJ1-4 - TRBV7-8 TGTGCCAGCAGCTACATCTCTGAAAAACTGTTTTTT CASSYISEKLFF
- TRBJ2-7 - TRBV6-5 TGTGCCAGCAGACACGGGACAAACTACGAGCAGTACTTC CASRHGTNYEQYF
- TRBJ1-1 - TRBV5-1 TGCGCCAGCAGCTTACAAGGGGGGGCGAGCACTGAAGCTTTCTTT CASSLQGGASTEAFF
TRBD1 TRBJ1-5 - TRBV10-3 TGTGCCATCAGTCAGGGGGATAATCAGCCCCAGCATTTT CAISQGDNQPQHF
- TRBJ2-3 - TRBV27 TGTGCCAGCAGTCCAATTATCCCCCGTCCAGAGGAAGATACGCAGTATTTT CASSPIIPRPEEDTQYF
- TRBJ1-2 - TRBV28 TGTGCCAGCAGTTTAACCCTCGGGGGGAATGGCTACACCTTC CASSLTLGGNGYTF
- TRBJ2-2 - TRBV10-3 TGTGCCATCCTCCCACAGGGTAACACCGGGGAGCTGTTTTTT CAILPQGNTGELFF
TRBD2 TRBJ2-5 - TRBV2 TGTGCCATCCCCTTACTAGCGGGGCAAGAGACCCAGTACTTC CAIPLLAGQETQYF
- TRBJ1-4 - TRBV7-2 TGTGCCAGCAGCGCCAGGGGAGAAAAACTGTTTTTT CASSARGEKLFF
- TRBJ1-1 - TRBV7-8 TGTGCCAGCAGCTTAAGTAGGGCAGGGAAGGGTCATATGAACACTGAAGCTTTCTTT CASSLSRAGKGHMNTEAFF
TRBD1 TRBJ2-1 - TRBV4-1 TGCGCCAGCAGCCCTGACAGGGGGGGAGTCTATGAGCAGTTCTTC CASSPDRGGVYEQFF
- TRBJ2-5 - TRBV15 TGTGCCACCAGCAGGTCCGCGGGGACAGAGACCCAGTACTTC CATSRSAGTETQYF
- TRBJ2-2 - TRBV4-3 TGCGCCAGCAGCCAAGTTTCAATCACCGGGGAGCTGTTTTTT CASSQVSITGELFF
- TRBJ1-1 once TRBV9 TGTGCCAGCAGCCCCGAACTGTTGTGGAACACTGAAGCTTTCTTT CASSPELLWNTEAFF
- TRBJ2-1 once TRBV4-1 TGCGCCAGCAGCCAAGATCCTGGGGGCAGTGAGCAGTTCTTC CASSQDPGGSEQFF
- TRBJ2-7 - TRBV9 TGTGCCAGCATCCGGGATTCCTACGAGCAGTACTTC CASIRDSYEQYF
- TRBJ2-3 - TRBV28 TGTGCCAGCAGTTTAGACAGTGCCCCCCCAGATACGCAGTATTTT CASSLDSAPPDTQYF
- TRBJ1-1 - TRBV6-1 TGTGCCAGCCTCGAGGTTTGGAGGAACACTGAAGCTTTCTTT CASLEVWRNTEAFF
TRBD1 TRBJ2-7 - TRBV9 TGTGCCAGCAGCGTAGGAGTGACAGGGGTTTACGAGCAGTACTTC CASSVGVTGVYEQYF
TRBD1 TRBJ2-3 - TRBV5-8 TGTGCCAGCAGCTCAGGGACAGGGAACACAGATACGCAGTATTTT CASSSGTGNTDTQYF
TRBD1 TRBJ1-2 - TRBV19 TGTGCCAGTAGGATCACAGGGGGCACGGTGGGTGGCTACACCTTC CASRITGGTVGGYTF
TRBD1 TRBJ1-6 - TRBV19 TGTGCCAGTAGTGTCCGCACAGGGGGCAATAATTCACCCCTCCACTTT CASSVRTGGNNSPLHF
TRBD2 TRBJ2-3 - TRBV6-1 TGTGCCAGCTGCGGGGGGGCCCGTGGCACAGATACGCAGTATTTT CASCGGARGTDTQYF
- TRBJ1-2 - TRBV14 TGTGCCAGCAGCCCAATCCCCGACAGGAACTATGGCTACACCTTC CASSPIPDRNYGYTF
- TRBJ1-3 - TRBV7-2 TGTGCCAGCAGAATTACCACAGCCGCCCTGGGAAACACCATATATTTT CASRITTAALGNTIYF
TRBD1 TRBJ2-1 - TRBV7-9 TGTGCCAGCAGCTTAGAGGGGGCTAATGAGCAGTTCTTC CASSLEGANEQFF
- TRBJ2-2 - TRBV5-4 TGTGCCAGCAGCGCCATAGCGGACCCCCCCGGGGAGCTGTTTTTT CASSAIADPPGELFF
TRBD1 TRBJ2-7 once TRBV18 TGTGCCAGCTCACCCGAGGGGACAGGGAGGGGCGAGCAGTACTTC CASSPEGTGRGEQYF
TRBD2 TRBJ2-7 few TRBV2 TGTGCCAGCATCGGAGCGGGAACCTACGAGCAGTACTTC CASIGAGTYEQYF
- TRBJ1-5 once TRBV27 TGTGCCAGCAGTTGGACTGGCAATCAGCCCCAGCATTTT CASSWTGNQPQHF
- TRBJ2-7 once TRBV21-1 TGTGCCAGCAGCATGACAGGGGCGACTAGCGGGGGCCGGTACGAGCAGTACTTC CASSMTGATSGGRYEQYF
- TRBJ2-1 - TRBV6-5 TGTGCCAGCAGTTACGAACAGCATCGTGAGCAGTTCTTC CASSYEQHREQFF
TRBD1 TRBJ2-7 - TRBV4-1 TGCGCCAGCAGCCAAGGAGCCGGGACAGCAACCTACGAGCAGTACTTC CASSQGAGTATYEQYF
TRBD1 TRBJ2-1 once TRBV19 TGTGCCAGTAGTATACAGGGGGCAGGGAATGAGCAGTTCTTC CASSIQGAGNEQFF
- TRBJ1-1 - TRBV13 TGTGCCAGCAGCCGCTCGACAGCGAACACTGAAGCTTTCTTT CASSRSTANTEAFF
- TRBJ2-4 few TRBV2 TGTGCCAGCAGGGATTGGCGGCAAAACATTCAGTACTTC CASRDWRQNIQYF
TRBD1 TRBJ1-5 - TRBV29-1 TGCAGCGTTGTAGGGACAGGGGTAGATCAGCCCCAGCATTTT CSVVGTGVDQPQHF
TRBD1 TRBJ2-3 - TRBV6-1 TGTGCCAGCAGTGGAACACAGGGGCTCTTTACGCAGTATTTT CASSGTQGLFTQYF
- TRBJ1-3 - TRBV5-4 TGTGCCAGCAGCCGTTTCGCTGGAAACACCATATATTTT CASSRFAGNTIYF
TRBD1 TRBJ1-5 - TRBV7-2 TGTGCCAGCAGCTTCGGGACAGGGCTCCAGCCCCAGCATTTT CASSFGTGLQPQHF
- TRBJ2-7 - TRBV27 TGTGCCAGCAGGCAGGGGTACGAGCAGTACTTC CASRQGYEQYF
TRBD1 TRBJ1-5 - TRBV12-5 TGTGCTAGTGGTGCCCCGGGGACAGGTTATAATCAGCCCCAGCATTTT CASGAPGTGYNQPQHF
TRBD1 TRBJ1-4 - TRBV5-1 TGCGCCAGCAGCTTTACAGGGGAATCTCAGGGGAAACTGTTTTTT CASSFTGESQGKLFF
- TRBJ1-1 - TRBV11-2 TGTGCCAGCAGCTTAGATGGCGGTGCCTATGAAGCTTTCTTT CASSLDGGAYEAFF
- TRBJ1-2 - TRBV6-1 TGTGCCAGCAGTGAAGTCTGGGTTGAGGACTATGGCTACACCTTC CASSEVWVEDYGYTF